Each of the 2 T cell receptor beta chains below was sequenced from the same sample in a study of T cell responses to AZD1222 COVID-19 vaccine. Generated by immunoSEQ multiplex PCR, the TCRdb table keeps only in-frame clones and is missing some. The top ten clones hold 28% of a sample with approximately 67,000 clones, nearly 90% of them seen once. This sample comprised peripheral blood, obtained 28 days after the second AZD1222 dose. These receptors were collected from an adult who received the AZD1222 COVID-19 vaccine.

This rearrangement joins TRBV14 to TRBJ1-1; the D is unclear. This CDR3 has 11 residues. The ends were cut back, 4 bases at V and 0 bases at J, with 0 bases in the middle. Looked up from germline, CDR1 is SGHDN and CDR2 is FVKESK. CDR3 nucleotides: TGTGCCAGCAGCCTGAACACTGAAGCTTTCTTT. Encoded protein: CASSLNTEAFF.

The chain recombines TRBV7-2 with TRBJ2-1, with 7 bases fitting TRBD2. Trimming cost V 3 bases and J 0 bases; bases outside gene matches: 8. Germline CDR1 reads SGHTA; CDR2 reads FQGNSA. The length of the CDR3 is 17 residues. The CDR3 region is CASSFSGKASSYNEQFF. CDR3 nucleotide sequence: TGTGCCAGCAGCTTCAGCGGGAAGGCGAGCTCCTACAATGAGCAGTTCTTC.